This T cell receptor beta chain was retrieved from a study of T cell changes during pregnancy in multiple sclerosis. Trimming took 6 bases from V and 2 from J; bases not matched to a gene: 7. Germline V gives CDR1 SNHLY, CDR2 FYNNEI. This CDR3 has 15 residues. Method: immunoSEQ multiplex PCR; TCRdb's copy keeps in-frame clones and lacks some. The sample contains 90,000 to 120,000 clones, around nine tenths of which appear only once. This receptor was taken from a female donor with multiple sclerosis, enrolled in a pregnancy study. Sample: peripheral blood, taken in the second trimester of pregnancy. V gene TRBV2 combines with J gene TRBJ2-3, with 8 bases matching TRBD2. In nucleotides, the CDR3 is TGTGCCAGCAGGGATACTAGCGGATACACAGATACGCAGTATTTT. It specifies CASRDTSGYTDTQYF.